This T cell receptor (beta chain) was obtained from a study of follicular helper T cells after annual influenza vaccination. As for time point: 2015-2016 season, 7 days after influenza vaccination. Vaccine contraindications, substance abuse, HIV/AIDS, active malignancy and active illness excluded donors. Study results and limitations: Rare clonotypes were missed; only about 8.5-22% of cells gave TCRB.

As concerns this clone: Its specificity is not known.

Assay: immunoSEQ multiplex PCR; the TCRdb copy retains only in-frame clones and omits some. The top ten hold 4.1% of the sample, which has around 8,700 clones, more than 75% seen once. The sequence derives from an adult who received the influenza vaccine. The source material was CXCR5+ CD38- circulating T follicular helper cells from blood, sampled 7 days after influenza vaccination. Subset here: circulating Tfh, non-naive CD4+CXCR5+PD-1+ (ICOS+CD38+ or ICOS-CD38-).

The CDR3 loop reads CASTRLAGRDTQYF. DNA for the CDR3: TGTGCCAGCACCCGACTAGCGGGGCGTGATACGCAGTATTTT. The V gene is TRBV27, the J gene TRBJ2-3, with 11 bases matching TRBD2. The CDR3 totals 14 residues. V was clipped by 7 bases and J by 6 bases; unmatched bases: 6. Germline CDR1 and CDR2: MNHEY and SMNVEV (reference sequence).